The clone carrying this T cell receptor (beta chain) was counted at least ten times. This specimen belongs to a study of neurological immune-mediated disorders. CDR1 is LGHNA and CDR2 is YSLEER in the germline V gene. V was trimmed by 2 bases and J by 2 bases, leaving 2 bases between them. The CDR3 is made up of 12 amino acids. TCRdb recomputed calls from the 5' RACE reads with MiXCR, one row per CDR3 protein. This sample yields tens of thousands of distinct CDR3 sequences, of which about 2.5% are seen a single time; approximately 3% belongs to the top ten. The chain carries TRBV4-3 and TRBJ2-3, with D unclear. This sequence was found in a man aged 45-65 years with multiple sclerosis. Sequencing was done on a sample of PBMCs. CDR3: CASSQNTDTQYF. The DNA of the CDR3 is TGCGCCAGCAGCCAAAACACAGATACGCAGTATTTT.